The clone carrying this T cell receptor (beta chain) is labeled medium-sized based on frequency. These data are taken from a study of human CD8 memory T cell subsets. UMI-labeled 5' RACE yielded the TCR beta libraries. TCRdb re-called the 5' RACE reads and gives one entry per CDR3 protein, without DNA. The specimen's table records roughly 9,800 distinct CDR3 sequences. CDR3 length: 11 residues. Per germline, CDR1 MNHNY and CDR2 SVGAGI (reference sequence). This sequence was found in a human donor in good health. Sequencing was done on a sample of CD8+ stem-like memory T cells (TSCM and TCM) sorted from PBMCs. Subset noted: stem-like memory CD8 T cells (TSTEM), CCR7+ PD-1- TIGIT-. The chain links TRBV6-6 to TRBJ2-2. The CDR3 sequence is CASSPNGELFF.